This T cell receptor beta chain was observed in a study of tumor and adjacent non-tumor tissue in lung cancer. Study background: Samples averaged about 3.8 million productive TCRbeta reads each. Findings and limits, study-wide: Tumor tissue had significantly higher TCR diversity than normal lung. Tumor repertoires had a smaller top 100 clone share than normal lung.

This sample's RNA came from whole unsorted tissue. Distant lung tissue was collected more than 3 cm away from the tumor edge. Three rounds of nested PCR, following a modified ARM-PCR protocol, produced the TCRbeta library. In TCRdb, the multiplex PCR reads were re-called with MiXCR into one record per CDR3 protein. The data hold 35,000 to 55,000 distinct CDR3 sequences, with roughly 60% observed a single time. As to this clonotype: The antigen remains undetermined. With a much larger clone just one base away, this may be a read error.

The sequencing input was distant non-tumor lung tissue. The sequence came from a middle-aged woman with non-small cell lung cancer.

The CDR3 region has the DNA TGTGCCAGCATAACATGGAAGGGGGGGCCCGGGGAGCTGTTTTTT. It specifies CASITWKGGPGELFF. The chain combines TRBV7-8 with TRBJ2-2; D perhaps matches TRBD2 (7 bases). The V end lost 7 bases, the J end lost 6 bases, and 18 bases lay between the germline ends. Germline assignment: CDR1 SGHVS and CDR2 FQNEAQ. The CDR3 length is 15 residues.